One and the same sample provided the 24 T cell receptor beta chains below, sequenced in a study of T cells in tumors after PD-1 blockade. Clones were read by immunoSEQ multiplex PCR, and TCRdb kept only the in-frame ones, dropping some. This sample has roughly 5,400 clones, with around 84% found just once. The specimen was PBMCs, collected after anti-PD-1 therapy. The origin of the receptors is a human donor with advanced basal cell or squamous cell carcinoma (not recorded which).

This clone was seen more than once but under ten times. This CDR3 reads CASGGAGGLHQPQHF. The CDR3 coding sequence is TGTGCCAGCGGGGGCGCAGGGGGCCTACATCAGCCCCAGCATTTT. The chain joins TRBV2 to TRBJ1-5; 8 nucleotides match TRBD1. The CDR3 has 15 residues. The V segment lost 8 bases and the J segment 5 bases; nucleotides outside the gene matches: 11. CDR1 SNHLY and CDR2 FYNNEI come from the germline V gene.

This clone is hyperexpanded. The V call is TRBV27, the J call TRBJ2-5; 13 bases agree with TRBD2. CDR3 size: 15 residues. The J segment lost 5 bases and the V segment lost 0 bases, leaving 0 bases of the junction unmatched. Germline assignment: CDR1 MNHEY and CDR2 SMNVEV (reference sequence). The CDR3, as DNA: TGTGCCAGCAGTTTATCGGGACTAGCGGGGGAGACCCAGTACTTC. It yields the protein CASSLSGLAGETQYF.

The chain joins TRBV2 to TRBJ2-2; D could derive from TRBD1 or TRBD2 (8 bases each). CDR3 size: 21 residues. Germline CDR1 is SNHLY and CDR2 is FYNNEI. With 3 bases removed from V and 1 base from J, the gap between germline ends came to 27 bases. CDR3 sequence (DNA): TGTGCCAGCAGTGATCCTGCGGGCCAGGGGGCTCTAGCGGGGAACACCGGGGAGCTGTTTTTT. It yields the protein CASSDPAGQGALAGNTGELFF.

The genes are TRBV4-1 and TRBJ2-6, with 7 bases that match TRBD1. The V gene end was trimmed by 3 bases and the J gene end by 4 bases; junction bases not matched to a gene: 3. Per the germline V gene, CDR1 is MGHRA and CDR2 is YSYEKL. This CDR3 contains 15 residues. CDR3: CASSQRGLGANVLTF. The CDR3 DNA reads TGCGCCAGCAGCCAGAGGGGGCTCGGGGCCAACGTCCTGACTTTC.

Details on this clone: Other DNA sequences in this specimen translate into the identical CDR3. V is TRBV20-1 and J is TRBJ2-5, with D unresolved. This CDR3 has 11 amino acids. The germline V and J ends were trimmed by 5 bases and 5 bases, with 9 bases remaining between them. Germline assignment: CDR1 DFQATT and CDR2 SNEGSKA (reference sequence). CDR3 protein: CSAPFVETQYF. CDR3 DNA: TGCAGTGCTCCGTTCGTCGAGACCCAGTACTTC.

This rearrangement joins TRBV2 to TRBJ1-2, with TRBD1 matching over 7 bases. This CDR3 has 14 amino acids. The trim removed 6 bases at V and 6 bases at J, leaving 10 bases unmatched. The germline V gene has CDR1 SNHLY and CDR2 FYNNEI. CDR3 residues: CASRMDRLSNGYTF. The DNA of the CDR3 is TGTGCCAGCAGGATGGACAGGCTTTCTAATGGCTACACCTTC.

The gene calls are TRBV30 and TRBJ1-3; D ambiguous. Trimming took 0 bases from V and 0 from J, leaving 12 bases between them. There are 16 residues in the CDR3. From germline, CDR1 is GTSNPN and CDR2 SVGIG (reference sequence). CDR3 loop: CAWSVRQTRSGNTIYF. The CDR3 DNA reads TGTGCCTGGAGTGTAAGGCAGACACGCTCTGGAAACACCATATATTTT.

The chain recombines TRBV4-3 with TRBJ2-7; 9 bases agree with TRBD2. V shed 0 bases and J 0 bases; nucleotides not matched to a gene: 9. CDR1 is LGHNA, CDR2 YSLEER, per germline. The CDR3 has 18 residues. The CDR3 sequence is CASSQDLVAAGGSYEQYF. In DNA form, the CDR3 reads TGCGCCAGCAGCCAAGATCTTGTTGCAGCGGGGGGCTCCTACGAGCAGTACTTC.

The gene calls are TRBV6-5 and TRBJ1-4, with a weak D call TRBD1 (5 bases). CDR3 length equals 15 residues. V lost 6 bases to trimming and J lost 3 bases, with 14 bases between them. Germline V gene sequence: CDR1 MNHEY, CDR2 SVGAGI. This CDR3 reads CASSLLGVPNEKLFF. The DNA for the CDR3 is TGTGCCAGCAGCCTTCTGGGGGTGCCTAATGAAAAACTGTTTTTT.

This chain uses TRBV7-2 with TRBJ2-7, with TRBD2 identical over 8 bases. Germline values: CDR1 SGHTA, CDR2 FQGNSA. This CDR3 spans 18 amino acids. V trimming: 1 base; J trimming: 0 bases; junction bases outside the gene matches: 11. The CDR3 DNA is TGTGCCAGCAGCTTAGTTGGGGTAGCGGGGTCGATCTCCTACGAGCAGTACTTC. Its protein is CASSLVGVAGSISYEQYF.

The chain joins TRBV19 to TRBJ2-3; TRBD1 matches 8 bases. V was clipped by 1 base and J by 0 bases; unmatched bases: 0. Germline CDR1 is LNHDA and CDR2 is SQIVND (reference sequence). This CDR3 has 15 amino acids. The CDR3 spells CASSIGQGSTDTQYF. The DNA of the CDR3 is TGTGCCAGTAGTATAGGACAGGGGAGCACAGATACGCAGTATTTT. The whole variable domain, filled in from reference TRBV19 and TRBJ2-3, reads DGGITQSPKYLFRKEGQNVTLSCEQNLNHDAMYWYRQDPGQGLRLIYYSQIVNDFQKGDIAEGYSVSREKKESFPLTVTSAQKNPTAFYLCASSIGQGSTDTQYFGPGTRLTVL.

The chain recombines TRBV5-1 with TRBJ1-1, with D tentatively TRBD1 (6 bases). The CDR3 has 15 residues. Germline CDR1 and CDR2: SGHRS and YFSETQ. The V and J ends lost 3 bases and 4 bases respectively, with 16 bases between them. CDR3 sequence: CASSSSRGPGTEAFF. The CDR3 DNA sequence: TGCGCCAGCAGCTCCTCACGGGGGCCAGGCACTGAAGCTTTCTTT.

The genes are TRBV6-5 and TRBJ2-1, with 7 positions matching TRBD2. This CDR3 has 13 residues. Germline V gene lookup returns CDR1 MNHEY and CDR2 SVGAGI. With 7 bases clipped from V and 7 bases from J, the junction kept 7 bases outside the gene matches. CDR3 sequence: CASTRGVGNEQFF. For the CDR3, the DNA is TGTGCCAGCACCCGGGGGGTTGGGAATGAGCAGTTCTTC.

The gene calls are TRBV5-1 and TRBJ2-5; 7 bases align to TRBD2. Trimming took 4 bases from V and 0 from J; bases not matched to a gene: 3. This CDR3 spans 14 amino acids. CDR1 SGHRS and CDR2 YFSETQ come from the germline V gene. The CDR3 DNA follows: TGCGCCAGCAGCGCGGGGGTGTACCAAGAGACCCAGTACTTC. Encoded protein: CASSAGVYQETQYF. Drawing the rest from reference TRBV5-1 and TRBJ2-5, the complete variable domain is KAGVTQTPRYLIKTRGQQVTLSCSPISGHRSVSWYQQTPGQGLQFLFEYFSETQRNKGNFPGRFSGRQFSNSRSEMNVSTLELGDSALYLCASSAGVYQETQYFGPGTRLLVL.

The V gene is TRBV6-2 or TRBV6-3, the J gene TRBJ2-2; D perhaps matches TRBD1 (6 bases). Germline V CDR1 and CDR2: MNHEY, SVGEGT. Trimming pared 4 bases from V and 5 bases from J, leaving 11 bases between. The CDR3 spans 14 residues. The CDR3 nucleotides are TGTGCCAGCAGTTCCTCAGGGGAAACCGGGGAGCTGTTTTTT. It codes for CASSSSGETGELFF.

Only one count was recorded for this clone. This chain links TRBV3-1 (or the pseudogene TRBV3-2) with TRBJ2-2; D gene unclear. CDR1 LGHDT and CDR2 YNNKEL come from the germline V gene (reference sequence). The V gene lost 2 bases and the J gene lost 5 bases, with 6 bases spanning the gap. This CDR3 has 13 residues. CDR3 amino acids: CASSQRLTGELFF. The CDR3 DNA is TGTGCCAGCAGCCAACGACTTACCGGGGAGCTGTTTTTT.

The chain combines TRBV7-6 with TRBJ2-7, with TRBD1 as a possible D gene (5 bases). Looked up from germline, CDR1 is SGHVS and CDR2 is FNYEAQ. Deletions cut 0 bases from V and 3 bases from J, with 9 bases between. The CDR3 totals 14 residues. Written as DNA, the CDR3 is TGTGCCAGCAGCTTAGCGGGGCAGCACTACGAGCAGTACTTC. This gives the protein CASSLAGQHYEQYF.

With respect to this clone: The identical CDR3 is also encoded by other nucleotide sequences in the sample. The V gene is TRBV9, the J gene TRBJ2-3; 7 bases map to TRBD1. The CDR3 consists of 15 residues. Per germline, CDR1 SGDLS and CDR2 YYNGEE. V dropped 0 bases and J dropped 3; count of bases not matched to a gene: 4. Here the CDR3 DNA reads TGTGCCAGCAGCGTAGGGGCAGGGGGAACAGATACGCAGTATTTT. Translation: CASSVGAGGTDTQYF.

This sequence joins TRBV24-1 and TRBJ2-1; unclear D gene. The CDR3 covers 16 residues. Germline V gene sequence: CDR1 KGHDR, CDR2 SFDVKD. The V end was cut by 3 bases, the J end by 0 bases, with 11 bases between. The DNA of the CDR3 is TGTGCCACCAGTGATAACTTACCGAGCTCCTACAATGAGCAGTTCTTC. Encoded protein: CATSDNLPSSYNEQFF.

V is TRBV12-3 or TRBV12-4 and J is TRBJ1-2, with D perhaps TRBD1 (5 bases). The CDR3 loop spans 13 amino acids. Trimming removed 6 bases from V and 2 bases from J, with 10 bases in between. The CDR3 coding sequence is TGTGCCAGCAGACGTCGACAGAACTATGGCTACACCTTC. Its translation: CASRRRQNYGYTF.

The chain employs TRBV18 and TRBJ1-5; D is unresolved. Germline loops: CDR1 KGHSH, CDR2 LQKENI. V was cut by 2 bases and J by 6 bases, with 8 bases left in between. The CDR3 totals 13 residues. CDR3 coding DNA: TGTGCCAGCTCACCATCTTATAGTCAGCCCCAGCATTTT. This codes for CASSPSYSQPQHF.

CDR3 bases: TGCAGTGCTAGACTGGGGTATGGCTACACCTTC. Protein: CSARLGYGYTF. The chain carries TRBV20-1 and TRBJ1-2; no clear D. Germline CDR1 DFQATT, CDR2 SNEGSKA (reference sequence). This CDR3 is built from 11 residues. V was clipped by 2 bases and J by 5 bases, with 6 bases between them.

The CDR3, as DNA: TGTGCCAGCAGCTTAGGAAGCGGGGACGAGCAGTACTTC. Translation gives CASSLGSGDEQYF. The chain couples TRBV7-2 to TRBJ2-7; 7 positions agree with TRBD2. In germline, CDR1 is SGHTA, CDR2 FQGNSA. The J segment lost 5 bases and the V segment lost 1 base, leaving 2 bases of the junction unmatched. CDR3 length: 13 residues. The full variable domain, its missing parts supplied by reference TRBV7-2 and TRBJ2-7, is GAGVSQSPSNKVTEKGKDVELRCDPISGHTALYWYRQSLGQGLEFLIYFQGNSAPDKSGLPSDRFSAERTGGSVSTLTIQRTQQEDSAVYLCASSLGSGDEQYFGPGTRLTVT.

This chain links TRBV30 with TRBJ2-3; 11 bases align to TRBD2. This CDR3 contains 15 residues. The trim removed 1 base at V and 3 bases at J, leaving 3 bases unmatched. The germline V gene has CDR1 GTSNPN and CDR2 SVGIG (reference sequence). CDR3 nucleotides: TGTGCCTGGAGTGGGGCTAGCGGGGGGACAGATACGCAGTATTTT. Translated: CAWSGASGGTDTQYF.